These 6 T cell receptor beta chains were all obtained from the same sample, sequenced in a study of T cell responses to AZD1222 COVID-19 vaccine. The repertoire was sequenced with immunoSEQ multiplex PCR; TCRdb's copy has only in-frame clones and lacks some. Here the sample spans 72,000 or so clones, 70% to 90% being singletons. Specimen: peripheral blood, collected 28 days after the second AZD1222 dose. The receptors stem from an adult who received the AZD1222 COVID-19 vaccine.

This sequence joins TRBV11-2 and TRBJ2-7; D is unresolved. From germline, CDR1 is SGHAT and CDR2 FQNNGV. The length of the CDR3 is 11 residues. Trimming stripped 4 bases from V and 7 bases from J, with 8 bases between. In DNA form, the CDR3 reads TGTGCCAGCAGCTCCCTGTGGGAGCAGTACTTC. This translates into CASSSLWEQYF.

The V and J genes are TRBV2 and TRBJ2-3, with TRBD2 matching over 7 bases. Germline V CDR1 and CDR2: SNHLY, FYNNEI. Trimming at V came to 4 bases and at J to 5 bases, leaving 6 bases not matched to a gene. The CDR3 has 14 amino acids. CDR3 coding DNA: TGTGCCAGCAGTGCAAGAGCGGGAATAGATACGCAGTATTTT. Translating it yields CASSARAGIDTQYF.

This CDR3 is CAIKALGETQYF. The CDR3, as DNA: TGTGCCATCAAGGCCCTCGGAGAGACCCAGTACTTC. V usage is TRBV10-3 and J usage is TRBJ2-5; D unresolved. Germline loops: CDR1 ENHRY, CDR2 SYGVKD. The CDR3 covers 12 residues. The ends were cut back, 7 bases at V and 4 bases at J, with 10 bases in the middle.

This chain links TRBV27 with TRBJ2-7; 10 bases align to TRBD1. After removal of 4 bases from V and 10 bases from J, the junction contained 13 bases not matched to a gene. Germline values: CDR1 MNHEY, CDR2 SMNVEV (reference sequence). CDR3 size: 15 residues. The CDR3 reads CASSSPGQGTTGQYF. CDR3 coding DNA: TGTGCCAGCAGTTCACCGGGACAGGGGACAACTGGCCAGTACTTC.

The rearrangement joins TRBV6-2 or TRBV6-3 to TRBJ1-1; no firm D call. The germline V and J ends were trimmed by 0 bases and 6 bases, with 8 bases remaining between them. The CDR3 totals 13 residues. Germline loops: CDR1 MNHEY, CDR2 SVGEGT. The CDR3 region is CASSYSRSAEAFF. DNA for the CDR3: TGTGCCAGCAGTTACTCGAGGAGCGCTGAAGCTTTCTTT.

V usage is TRBV5-1 and J usage is TRBJ2-7, with D unclear. V shed 1 base and J shed 4 bases, with 6 bases lying between them. The CDR3 is 12 amino acids. Germline CDR1 reads SGHRS; CDR2 reads YFSETQ. CDR3 residues: CASSLSQYEQYF. The CDR3 DNA reads as TGCGCCAGCAGCTTGAGTCAGTACGAGCAGTACTTC.